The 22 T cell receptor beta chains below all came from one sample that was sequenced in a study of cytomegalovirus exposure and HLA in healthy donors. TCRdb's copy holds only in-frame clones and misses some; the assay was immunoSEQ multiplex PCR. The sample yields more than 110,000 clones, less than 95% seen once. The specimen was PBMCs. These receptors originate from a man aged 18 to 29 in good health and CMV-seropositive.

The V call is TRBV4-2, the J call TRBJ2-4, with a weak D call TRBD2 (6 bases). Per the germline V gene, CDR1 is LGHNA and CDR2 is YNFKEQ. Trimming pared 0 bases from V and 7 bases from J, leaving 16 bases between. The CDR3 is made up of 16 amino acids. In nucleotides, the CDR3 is TGTGCCAGCAGCCAAGAACGGGTGAGAGCGGGTAACATTCAGTACTTC. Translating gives CASSQERVRAGNIQYF.

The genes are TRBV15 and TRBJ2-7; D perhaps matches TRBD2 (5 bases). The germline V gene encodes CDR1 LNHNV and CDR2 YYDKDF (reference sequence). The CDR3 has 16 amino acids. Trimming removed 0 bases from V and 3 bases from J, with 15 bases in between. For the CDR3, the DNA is TGTGCCACCAGCAGAGATTCCCCTGGGAGCGTCTACGAGCAGTACTTC. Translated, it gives CATSRDSPGSVYEQYF.

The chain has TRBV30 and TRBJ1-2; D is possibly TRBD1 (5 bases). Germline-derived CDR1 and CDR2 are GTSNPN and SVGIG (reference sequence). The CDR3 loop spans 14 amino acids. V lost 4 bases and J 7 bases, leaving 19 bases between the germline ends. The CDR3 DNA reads TGTGCCTGGATGGCACCAGACAGATGGGGTGGCTACACCTTC. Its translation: CAWMAPDRWGGYTF.

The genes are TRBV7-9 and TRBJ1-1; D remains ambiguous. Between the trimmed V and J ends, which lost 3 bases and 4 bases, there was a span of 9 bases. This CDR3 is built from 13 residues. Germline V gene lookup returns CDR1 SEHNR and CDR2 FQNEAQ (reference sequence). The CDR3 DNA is TGTGCCAGCAGCTTCGGGGATAGCACTGAAGCTTTCTTT. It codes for CASSFGDSTEAFF.

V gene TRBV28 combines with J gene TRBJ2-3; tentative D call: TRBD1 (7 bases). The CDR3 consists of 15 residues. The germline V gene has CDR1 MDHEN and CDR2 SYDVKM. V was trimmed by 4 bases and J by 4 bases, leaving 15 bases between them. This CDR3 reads CASSSRRGVADTQYF. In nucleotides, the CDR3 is TGTGCCAGCAGTTCCCGCAGGGGGGTCGCAGATACGCAGTATTTT.

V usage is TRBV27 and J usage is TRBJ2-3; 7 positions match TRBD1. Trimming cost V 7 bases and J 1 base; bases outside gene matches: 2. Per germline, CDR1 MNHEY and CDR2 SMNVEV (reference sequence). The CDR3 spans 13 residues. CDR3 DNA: TGTGCCAGCATAGGGACAGGCACAGATACGCAGTATTTT. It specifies CASIGTGTDTQYF.

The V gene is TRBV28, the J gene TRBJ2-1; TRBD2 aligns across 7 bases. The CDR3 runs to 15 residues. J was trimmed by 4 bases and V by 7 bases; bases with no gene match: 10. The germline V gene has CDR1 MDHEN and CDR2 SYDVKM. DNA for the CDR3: TGTGCCAGCATGGGGGGGAGGGCCGATTACAATGAGCAGTTCTTC. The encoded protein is CASMGGRADYNEQFF.

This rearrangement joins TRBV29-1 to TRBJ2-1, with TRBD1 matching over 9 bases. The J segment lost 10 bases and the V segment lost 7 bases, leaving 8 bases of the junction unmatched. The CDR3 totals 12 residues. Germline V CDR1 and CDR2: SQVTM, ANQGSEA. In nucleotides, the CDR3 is TGCAGCGGAGACAGGGGGGAACGCGAGCAGTTCTTC. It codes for CSGDRGEREQFF.

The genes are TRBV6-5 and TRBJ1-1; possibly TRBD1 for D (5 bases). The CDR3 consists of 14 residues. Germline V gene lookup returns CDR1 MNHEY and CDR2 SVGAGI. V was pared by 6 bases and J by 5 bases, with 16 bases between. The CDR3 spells CASSNRNRRTEAFF. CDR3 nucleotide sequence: TGTGCCAGCAGCAACCGAAACAGGCGGACTGAAGCTTTCTTT.

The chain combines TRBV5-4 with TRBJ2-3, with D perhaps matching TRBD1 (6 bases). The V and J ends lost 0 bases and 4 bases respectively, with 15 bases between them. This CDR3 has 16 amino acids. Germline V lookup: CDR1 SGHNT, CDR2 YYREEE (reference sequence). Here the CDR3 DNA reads TGTGCCAGCAGCTTGGGGAGGACAGCGGAGGCAGATACGCAGTATTTT. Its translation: CASSLGRTAEADTQYF. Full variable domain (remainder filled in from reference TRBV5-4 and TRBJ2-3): ETGVTQSPTHLIKTRGQQVTLRCSSQSGHNTVSWYQQALGQGPQFIFQYYREEENGRGNFPPRFSGLQFPNYSSELNVNALELDDSALYLCASSLGRTAEADTQYFGPGTRLTVL.

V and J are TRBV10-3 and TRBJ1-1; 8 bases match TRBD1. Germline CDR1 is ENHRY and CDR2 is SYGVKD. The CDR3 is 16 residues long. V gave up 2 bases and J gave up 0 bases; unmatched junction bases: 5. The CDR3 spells CAISERTGSMNTEAFF. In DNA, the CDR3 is TGTGCCATCAGTGAGAGGACAGGGTCCATGAACACTGAAGCTTTCTTT.

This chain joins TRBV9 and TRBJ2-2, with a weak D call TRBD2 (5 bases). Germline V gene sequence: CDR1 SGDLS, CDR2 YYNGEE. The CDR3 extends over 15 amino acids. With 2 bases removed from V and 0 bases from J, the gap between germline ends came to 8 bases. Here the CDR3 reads CASSVRAANTGELFF. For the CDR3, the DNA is TGTGCCAGCAGCGTGAGGGCTGCGAACACCGGGGAGCTGTTTTTT.

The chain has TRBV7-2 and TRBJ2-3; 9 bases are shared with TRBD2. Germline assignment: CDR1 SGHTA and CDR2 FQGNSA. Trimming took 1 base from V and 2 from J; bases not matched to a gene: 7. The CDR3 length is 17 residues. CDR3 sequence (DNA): TGTGCCAGCAGCTTAGGACTGCTAGCGGGACTCACAGATACGCAGTATTTT. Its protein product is CASSLGLLAGLTDTQYF. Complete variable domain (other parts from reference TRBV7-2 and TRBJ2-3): GAGVSQSPSNKVTEKGKDVELRCDPISGHTALYWYRQSLGQGLEFLIYFQGNSAPDKSGLPSDRFSAERTGGSVSTLTIQRTQQEDSAVYLCASSLGLLAGLTDTQYFGPGTRLTVL.

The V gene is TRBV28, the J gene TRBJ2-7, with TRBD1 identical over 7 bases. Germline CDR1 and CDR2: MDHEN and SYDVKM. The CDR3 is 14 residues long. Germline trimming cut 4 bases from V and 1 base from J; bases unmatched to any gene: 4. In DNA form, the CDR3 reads TGTGCCAGCAGTTCCTGGGACAGTTCCTACGAGCAGTACTTC. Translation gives CASSSWDSSYEQYF. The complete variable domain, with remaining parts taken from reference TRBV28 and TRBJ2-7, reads DVKVTQSSRYLVKRTGEKVFLECVQDMDHENMFWYRQDPGLGLRLIYFSYDVKMKEKGDIPEGYSVSREKKERFSLILESASTNQTSMYLCASSSWDSSYEQYFGPGTRLTVT.

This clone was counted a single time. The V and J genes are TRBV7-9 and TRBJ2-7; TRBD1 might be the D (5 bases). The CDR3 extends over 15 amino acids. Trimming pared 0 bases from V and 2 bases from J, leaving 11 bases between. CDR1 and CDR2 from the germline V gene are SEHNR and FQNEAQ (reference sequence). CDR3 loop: CASSLAAGAAYEQYF. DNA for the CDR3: TGTGCCAGCAGCTTAGCAGCTGGGGCTGCCTACGAGCAGTACTTC.

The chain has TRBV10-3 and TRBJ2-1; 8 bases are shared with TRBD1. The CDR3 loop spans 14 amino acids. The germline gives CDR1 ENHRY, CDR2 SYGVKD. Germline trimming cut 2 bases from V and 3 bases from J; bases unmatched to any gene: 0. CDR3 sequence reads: CAISEGQGYNEQFF. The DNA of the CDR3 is TGTGCCATCAGTGAGGGACAGGGCTACAATGAGCAGTTCTTC.

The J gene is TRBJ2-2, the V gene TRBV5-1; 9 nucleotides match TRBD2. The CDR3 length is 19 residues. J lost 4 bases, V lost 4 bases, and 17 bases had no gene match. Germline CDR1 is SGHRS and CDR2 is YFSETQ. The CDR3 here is CASSLLWWREGLSTGELFF. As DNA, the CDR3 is TGCGCCAGCAGCCTTCTTTGGTGGCGGGAGGGCCTGAGCACCGGGGAGCTGTTTTTT.

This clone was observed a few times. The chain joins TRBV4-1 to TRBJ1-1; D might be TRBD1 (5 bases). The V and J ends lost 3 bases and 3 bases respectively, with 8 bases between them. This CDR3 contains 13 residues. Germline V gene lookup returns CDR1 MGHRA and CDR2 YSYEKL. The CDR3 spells CASSHSGHTEAFF. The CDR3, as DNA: TGCGCCAGCAGCCACTCAGGGCACACTGAAGCTTTCTTT.

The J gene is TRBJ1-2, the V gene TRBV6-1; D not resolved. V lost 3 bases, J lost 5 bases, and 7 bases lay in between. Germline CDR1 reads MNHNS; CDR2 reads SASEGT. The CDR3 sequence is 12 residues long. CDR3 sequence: CASSDRDYGYTF. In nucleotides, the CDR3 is TGTGCCAGCAGTGATCGGGATTATGGCTACACCTTC.

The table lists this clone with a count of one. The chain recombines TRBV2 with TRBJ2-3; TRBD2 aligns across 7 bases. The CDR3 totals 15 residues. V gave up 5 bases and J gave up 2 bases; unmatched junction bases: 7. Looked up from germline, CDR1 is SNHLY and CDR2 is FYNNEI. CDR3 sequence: CASSYPAGDTDTQYF. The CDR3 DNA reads TGTGCCAGCAGTTACCCGGCGGGGGACACAGATACGCAGTATTTT.

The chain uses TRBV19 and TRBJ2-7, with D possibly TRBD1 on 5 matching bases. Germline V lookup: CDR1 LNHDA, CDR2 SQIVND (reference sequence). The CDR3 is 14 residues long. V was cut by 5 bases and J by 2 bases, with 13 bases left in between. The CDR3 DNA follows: TGTGCCAGTAGTGTGGAAGGGGAAACCTACGAGCAGTACTTC. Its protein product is CASSVEGETYEQYF.

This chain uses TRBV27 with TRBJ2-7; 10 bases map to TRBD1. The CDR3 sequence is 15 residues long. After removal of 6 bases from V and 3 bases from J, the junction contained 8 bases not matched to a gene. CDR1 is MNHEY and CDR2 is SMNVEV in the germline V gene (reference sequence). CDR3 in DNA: TGTGCCAGCAGGCCGGCTGGACAGGGGGTCTACGAGCAGTACTTC. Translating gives CASRPAGQGVYEQYF.